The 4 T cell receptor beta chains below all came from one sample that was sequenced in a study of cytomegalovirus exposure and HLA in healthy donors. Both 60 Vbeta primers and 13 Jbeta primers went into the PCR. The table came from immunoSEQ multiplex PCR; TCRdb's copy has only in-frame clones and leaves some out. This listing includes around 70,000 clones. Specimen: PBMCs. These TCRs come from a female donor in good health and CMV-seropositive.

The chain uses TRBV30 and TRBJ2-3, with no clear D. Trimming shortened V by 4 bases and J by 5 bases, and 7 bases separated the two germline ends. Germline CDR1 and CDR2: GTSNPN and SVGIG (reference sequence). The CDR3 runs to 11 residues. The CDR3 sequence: CAWTPLDTQYF. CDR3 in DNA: TGTGCCTGGACCCCCTTAGATACGCAGTATTTT.

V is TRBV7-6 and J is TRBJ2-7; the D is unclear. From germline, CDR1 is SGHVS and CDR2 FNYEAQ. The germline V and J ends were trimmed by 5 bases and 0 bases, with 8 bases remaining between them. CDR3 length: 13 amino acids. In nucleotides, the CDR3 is TGTGCCAGCAGCAGTACGGTCTCCTACGAGCAGTACTTC. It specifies CASSSTVSYEQYF. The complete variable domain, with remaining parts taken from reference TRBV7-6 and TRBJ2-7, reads GAGVSQSPRYKVTKRGQDVALRCDPISGHVSLYWYRQALGQGPEFLTYFNYEAQQDKSGLPNDRFSAERPEGSISTLTIQRTEQRDSAMYRCASSSTVSYEQYFGPGTRLTVT.

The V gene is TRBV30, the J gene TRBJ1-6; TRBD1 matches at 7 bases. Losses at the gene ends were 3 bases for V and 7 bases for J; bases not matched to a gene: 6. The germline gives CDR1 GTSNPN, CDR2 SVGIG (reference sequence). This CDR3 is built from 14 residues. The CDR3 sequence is CAWRTGQPNSPLHF. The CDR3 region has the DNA TGTGCCTGGAGGACGGGACAGCCGAATTCACCCCTCCACTTT.

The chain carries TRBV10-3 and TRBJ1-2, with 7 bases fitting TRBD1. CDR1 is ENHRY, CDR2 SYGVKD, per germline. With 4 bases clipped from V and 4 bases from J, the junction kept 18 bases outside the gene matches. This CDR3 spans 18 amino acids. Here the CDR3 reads CAISVRGGQGYESYGYTF. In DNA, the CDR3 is TGTGCCATCAGTGTACGAGGGGGCCAAGGTTATGAATCCTATGGCTACACCTTC.